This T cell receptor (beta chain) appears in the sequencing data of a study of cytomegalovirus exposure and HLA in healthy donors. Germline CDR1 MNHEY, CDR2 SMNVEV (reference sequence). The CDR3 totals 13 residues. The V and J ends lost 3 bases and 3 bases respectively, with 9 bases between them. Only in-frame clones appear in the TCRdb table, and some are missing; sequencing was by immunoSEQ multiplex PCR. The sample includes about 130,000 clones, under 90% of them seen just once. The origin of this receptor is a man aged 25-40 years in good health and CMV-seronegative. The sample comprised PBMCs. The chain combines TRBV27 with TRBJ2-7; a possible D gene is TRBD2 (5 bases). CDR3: CASSLNGNYEQYF. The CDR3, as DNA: TGTGCCAGCAGTTTGAACGGGAACTACGAGCAGTACTTC.